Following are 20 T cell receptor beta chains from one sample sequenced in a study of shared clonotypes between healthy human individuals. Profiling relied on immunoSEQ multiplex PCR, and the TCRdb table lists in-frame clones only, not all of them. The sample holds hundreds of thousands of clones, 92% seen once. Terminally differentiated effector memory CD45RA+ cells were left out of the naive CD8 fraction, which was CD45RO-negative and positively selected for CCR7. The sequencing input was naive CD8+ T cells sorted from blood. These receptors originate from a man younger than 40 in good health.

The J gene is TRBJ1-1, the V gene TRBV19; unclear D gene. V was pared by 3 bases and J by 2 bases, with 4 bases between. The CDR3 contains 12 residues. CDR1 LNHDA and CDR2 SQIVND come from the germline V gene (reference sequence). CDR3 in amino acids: CASSMYNTEAFF. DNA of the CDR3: TGTGCCAGTAGTATGTACAACACTGAAGCTTTCTTT.

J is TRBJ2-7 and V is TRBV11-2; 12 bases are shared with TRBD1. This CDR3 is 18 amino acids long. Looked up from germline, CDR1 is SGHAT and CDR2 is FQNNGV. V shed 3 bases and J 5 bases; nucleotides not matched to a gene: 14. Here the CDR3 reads CASSFPDGTGGANDEQYF. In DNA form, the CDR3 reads TGTGCCAGCAGCTTCCCCGACGGGACAGGGGGCGCTAACGACGAGCAGTACTTC.

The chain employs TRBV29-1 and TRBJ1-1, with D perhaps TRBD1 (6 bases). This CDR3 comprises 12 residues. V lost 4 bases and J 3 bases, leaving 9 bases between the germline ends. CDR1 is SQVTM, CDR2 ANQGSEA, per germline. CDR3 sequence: CSVVSGDTEAFF. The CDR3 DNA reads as TGCAGCGTTGTATCAGGGGACACTGAAGCTTTCTTT. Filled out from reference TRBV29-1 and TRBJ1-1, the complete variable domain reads SAVISQKPSRDICQRGTSLTIQCQVDSQVTMMFWYRQQPGQSLTLIATANQGSEATYESGFVIDKFPISRPNLTFSTLTVSNMSPEDSSIYLCSVVSGDTEAFFGQGTRLTVV.

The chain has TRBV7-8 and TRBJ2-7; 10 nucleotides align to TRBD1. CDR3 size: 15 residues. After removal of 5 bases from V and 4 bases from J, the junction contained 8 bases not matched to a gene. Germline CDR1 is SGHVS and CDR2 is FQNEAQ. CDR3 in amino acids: CASSTPGQGVYEQYF. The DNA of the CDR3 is TGTGCCAGCAGCACCCCCGGACAGGGGGTTTACGAGCAGTACTTC.

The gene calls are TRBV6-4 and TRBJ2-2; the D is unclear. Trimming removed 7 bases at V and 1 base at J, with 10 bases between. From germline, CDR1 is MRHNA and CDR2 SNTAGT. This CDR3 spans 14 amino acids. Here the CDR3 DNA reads TGTGCCAGCAAAAGTAGGGAGAACACCGGGGAGCTGTTTTTT. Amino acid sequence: CASKSRENTGELFF.

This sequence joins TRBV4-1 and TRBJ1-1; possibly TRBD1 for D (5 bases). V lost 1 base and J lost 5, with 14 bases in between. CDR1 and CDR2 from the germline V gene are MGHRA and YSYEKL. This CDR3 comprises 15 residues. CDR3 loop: CASSQVSGPRTEAFF. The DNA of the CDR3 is TGCGCCAGCAGCCAAGTCTCGGGACCACGGACTGAAGCTTTCTTT.

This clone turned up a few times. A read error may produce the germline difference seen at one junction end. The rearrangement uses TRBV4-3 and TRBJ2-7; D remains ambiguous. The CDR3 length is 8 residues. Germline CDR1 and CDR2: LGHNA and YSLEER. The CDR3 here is CASSQESF. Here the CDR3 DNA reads TGCGCCAGCAGCCAAGAGTCCTTC.

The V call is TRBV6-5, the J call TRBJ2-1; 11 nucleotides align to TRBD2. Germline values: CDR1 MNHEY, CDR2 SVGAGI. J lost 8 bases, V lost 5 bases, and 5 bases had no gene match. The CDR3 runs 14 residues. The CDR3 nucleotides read TGTGCCAGCAGTCGACTAGCGGGATTTGATGAGCAGTTCTTC. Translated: CASSRLAGFDEQFF.

CDR3 protein: CASSPGDDLSGGPQHF. The CDR3, as DNA: TGTGCCAGCTCACCAGGGGACGACCTCTCGGGTGGGCCCCAGCATTTT. This chain uses TRBV18 with TRBJ1-5; D is possibly TRBD1 (5 bases). This CDR3 contains 16 residues. Germline V gene data show CDR1 as KGHSH and CDR2 as LQKENI. V was clipped by 2 bases and J by 9 bases, with 20 bases between them.

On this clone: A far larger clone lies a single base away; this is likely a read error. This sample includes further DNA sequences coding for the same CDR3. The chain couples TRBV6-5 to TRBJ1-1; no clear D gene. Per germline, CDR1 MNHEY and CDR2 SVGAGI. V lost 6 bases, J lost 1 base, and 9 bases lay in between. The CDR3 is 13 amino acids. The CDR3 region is CASSPQRNTEAFF. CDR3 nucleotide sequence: TGTGCCAGCAGCCCCCAACGGAACACTGAAGCTTTCTTT.

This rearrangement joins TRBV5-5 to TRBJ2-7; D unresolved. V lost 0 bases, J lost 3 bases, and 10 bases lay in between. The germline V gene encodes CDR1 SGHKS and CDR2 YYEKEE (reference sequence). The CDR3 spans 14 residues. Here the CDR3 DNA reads TGTGCCAGCAGCTTGGCCAGATACCACTACGAGCAGTACTTC. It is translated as CASSLARYHYEQYF.

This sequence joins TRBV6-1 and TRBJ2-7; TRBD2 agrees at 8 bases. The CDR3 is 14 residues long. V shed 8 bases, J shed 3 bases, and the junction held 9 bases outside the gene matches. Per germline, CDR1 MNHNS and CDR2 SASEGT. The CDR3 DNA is TGTGCCAGCGGGGAGGCGGGGGGCGGCTACGAGCAGTACTTC. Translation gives CASGEAGGGYEQYF.

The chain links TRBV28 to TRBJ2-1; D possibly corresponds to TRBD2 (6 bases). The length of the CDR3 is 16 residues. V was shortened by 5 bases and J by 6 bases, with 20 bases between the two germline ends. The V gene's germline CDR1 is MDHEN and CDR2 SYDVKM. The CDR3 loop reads CASSGTSSSESNEQFF. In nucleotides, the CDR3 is TGTGCCAGCAGTGGTACGTCGTCTAGCGAAAGCAATGAGCAGTTCTTC.

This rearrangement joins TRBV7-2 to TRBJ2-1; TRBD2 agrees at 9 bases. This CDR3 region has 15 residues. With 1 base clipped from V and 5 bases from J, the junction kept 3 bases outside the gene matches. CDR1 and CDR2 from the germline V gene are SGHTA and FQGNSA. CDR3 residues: CASSLGAGGDNEQFF. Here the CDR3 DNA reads TGTGCCAGCAGCTTAGGGGCGGGAGGGGACAATGAGCAGTTCTTC.

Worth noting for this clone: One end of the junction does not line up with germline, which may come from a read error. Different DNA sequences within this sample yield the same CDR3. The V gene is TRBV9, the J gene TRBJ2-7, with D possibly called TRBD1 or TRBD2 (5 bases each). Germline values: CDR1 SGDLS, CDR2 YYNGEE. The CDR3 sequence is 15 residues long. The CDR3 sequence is CASSVGTGSSYEQYF. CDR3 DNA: TGTGCCAGCAGTGTAGGGACGGGGAGCTCCTACGAGCAGTACTTC.

CDR3 nucleotides: TGCGCCAGCAGCGTGGACAGGACTTCCTACGAGCAGTACTTC. Translation gives CASSVDRTSYEQYF. The chain links TRBV5-1 to TRBJ2-7; 7 bases map to TRBD1. With V trimmed by 4 bases and J by 1 base, 5 bases remained unmatched. The CDR3 contains 14 residues. Germline assignment: CDR1 SGHRS and CDR2 YFSETQ.

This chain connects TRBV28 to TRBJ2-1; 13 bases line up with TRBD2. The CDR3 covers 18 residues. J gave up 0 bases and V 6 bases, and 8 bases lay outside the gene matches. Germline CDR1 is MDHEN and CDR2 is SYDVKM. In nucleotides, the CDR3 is TGTGCCAGCAGCTCGGGACTAGCGGGACCAAGCTCCTACAATGAGCAGTTCTTC. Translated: CASSSGLAGPSSYNEQFF.

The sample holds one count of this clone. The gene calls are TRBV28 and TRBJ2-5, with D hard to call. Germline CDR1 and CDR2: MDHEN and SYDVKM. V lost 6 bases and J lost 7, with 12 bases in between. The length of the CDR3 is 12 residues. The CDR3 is CASRGPLGTQYF. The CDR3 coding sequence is TGTGCCAGCAGAGGACCCCTGGGGACCCAGTACTTC.

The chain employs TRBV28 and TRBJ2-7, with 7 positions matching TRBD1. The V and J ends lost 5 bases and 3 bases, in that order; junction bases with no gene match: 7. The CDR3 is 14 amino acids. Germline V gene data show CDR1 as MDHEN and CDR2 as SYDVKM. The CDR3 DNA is TGTGCCAGCAGTCCGGACAGGCCTCTCTACGAGCAGTACTTC. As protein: CASSPDRPLYEQYF.

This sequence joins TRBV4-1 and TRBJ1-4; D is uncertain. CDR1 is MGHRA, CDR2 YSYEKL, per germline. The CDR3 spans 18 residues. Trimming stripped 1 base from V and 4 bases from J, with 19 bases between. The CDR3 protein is CASSQGPPTDLGNEKLFF. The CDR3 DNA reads TGCGCCAGCAGCCAAGGCCCGCCGACGGACTTGGGTAATGAAAAACTGTTTTTT.